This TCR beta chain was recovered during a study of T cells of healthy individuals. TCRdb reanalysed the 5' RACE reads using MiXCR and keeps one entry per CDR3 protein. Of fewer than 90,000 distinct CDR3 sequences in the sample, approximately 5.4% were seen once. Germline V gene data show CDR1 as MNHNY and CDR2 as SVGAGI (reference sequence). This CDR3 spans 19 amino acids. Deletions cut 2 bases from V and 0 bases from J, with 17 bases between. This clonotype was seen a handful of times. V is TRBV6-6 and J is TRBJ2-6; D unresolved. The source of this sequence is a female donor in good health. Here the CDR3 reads CASSYPPPQVLSGANVLTF. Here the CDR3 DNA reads TGTGCCAGCAGTTACCCCCCCCCGCAGGTCCTCTCTGGGGCCAACGTCCTGACTTTC.